A selection of T cell receptor beta chains follows, all from one sample in a study of identical twins. Using its own MiXCR run on the 5' RACE reads, TCRdb lists one record per CDR3 protein. The top ten clones hold around 1.6% of a sample with roughly 630,000 distinct CDR3 sequences, about 7.6% of them seen once. These data were also filed under a second study, of yellow fever vaccine responses in identical twins.

The source material was PBMCs. These receptors came from a woman aged 18-29 years in good health. CDR3s leave out the opening cysteine and the closing phenylalanine or tryptophan. Fields, in order: J gene, clone size, V gene, CDR3 protein. Not all rows give a size; the values are once, few, many and, for expanded clones, a class.

J gene: TRBJ1-1
clone size: few
V gene: TRBV28
CDR3 protein: ASSSRTGRPRGSTEAF

J gene: TRBJ1-1
clone size: few
V gene: TRBV20-1
CDR3 protein: SALGGNTEAF

J gene: TRBJ1-5
clone size: NA
V gene: TRBV7-8
CDR3 protein: ASSSTGAYNQPQH

J gene: TRBJ1-1
clone size: many
V gene: TRBV2
CDR3 protein: ASSVQSRGTEAF

J gene: TRBJ1-1
clone size: many
V gene: TRBV12-3/TRBV12-4
CDR3 protein: ASSFRQTNTEAF

J gene: TRBJ2-3
clone size: few
V gene: TRBV28
CDR3 protein: ATLRPPAPRDTQY

J gene: TRBJ2-7
clone size: few
V gene: TRBV6-5
CDR3 protein: ASSSAYSSYEQY

J gene: TRBJ1-6
clone size: few
V gene: TRBV11-2
CDR3 protein: ASSSTRQGAYSPLH

J gene: TRBJ2-7
clone size: few
V gene: TRBV28
CDR3 protein: ASHSGQGPYEQY

J gene: TRBJ2-1
clone size: once
V gene: TRBV6-2/TRBV6-3
CDR3 protein: ASSGTGTKNNEQF

J gene: TRBJ1-2
clone size: NA
V gene: TRBV5-5
CDR3 protein: ASSTRGDRLDYGYT

J gene: TRBJ2-7
clone size: few
V gene: TRBV7-8
CDR3 protein: ASSLVTSGTYEQY

J gene: TRBJ2-1
clone size: few
V gene: TRBV7-8
CDR3 protein: ASSLVLAGASNEQF

J gene: TRBJ1-5
clone size: many
V gene: TRBV5-1
CDR3 protein: ASSLDGRNQPQH

J gene: TRBJ2-2
clone size: NA
V gene: TRBV10-3
CDR3 protein: AINPVPTGELF

J gene: TRBJ2-3
clone size: few
V gene: TRBV7-8
CDR3 protein: ASSFDTSGGTSTDTQY

J gene: TRBJ2-3
clone size: few
V gene: TRBV7-9
CDR3 protein: ASSSEDGFSADTQY

J gene: TRBJ1-1
clone size: few
V gene: TRBV3-1
CDR3 protein: ASSLQGKDTEAF

J gene: TRBJ2-1
clone size: many
V gene: TRBV10-2
CDR3 protein: ASSHFDWMPYNEQF

J gene: TRBJ2-3
clone size: many
V gene: TRBV10-3
CDR3 protein: AISSTGLDTQY

J gene: TRBJ1-1
clone size: few
V gene: TRBV27
CDR3 protein: ASSLWGALNTEAF